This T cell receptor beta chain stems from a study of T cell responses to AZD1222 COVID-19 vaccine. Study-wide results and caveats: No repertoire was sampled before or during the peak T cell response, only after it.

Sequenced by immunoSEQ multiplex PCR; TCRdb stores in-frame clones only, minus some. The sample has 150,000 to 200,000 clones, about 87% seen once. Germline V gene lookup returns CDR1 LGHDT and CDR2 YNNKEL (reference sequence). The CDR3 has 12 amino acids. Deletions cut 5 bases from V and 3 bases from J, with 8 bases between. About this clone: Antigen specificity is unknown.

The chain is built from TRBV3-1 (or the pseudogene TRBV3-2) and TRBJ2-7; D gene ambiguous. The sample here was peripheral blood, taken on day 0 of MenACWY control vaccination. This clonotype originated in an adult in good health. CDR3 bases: TGTGCCAGCAGCACGACCCACTACGAGCAGTACTTC. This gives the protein CASSTTHYEQYF.